This is a list of T cell receptor beta chains from one sample in a study of cytomegalovirus exposure and HLA in healthy donors. TCRdb's copy holds only in-frame clones and misses some; the assay was immunoSEQ multiplex PCR. This table has about 190,000 clones, about four fifths appearing once. Sequenced sample: PBMCs. Receptors originate from a man aged 30 to 45 in good health and CMV-seropositive. CDR3s include the opening cysteine and the closing phenylalanine or tryptophan. The order of the fields is CDR3 protein, J gene, V gene.

CDR3 protein: CASSLTGVGNYGYTF
J gene: TRBJ1-2
V gene: TRBV7-2

CDR3 protein: CASSPSGQSYEQYF
J gene: TRBJ2-7
V gene: TRBV18

CDR3 protein: CASSQDRRGDQPQHF
J gene: TRBJ1-5
V gene: TRBV4-2

CDR3 protein: CASSLVGGAYNEQFF
J gene: TRBJ2-1
V gene: TRBV7-2

CDR3 protein: CAISDPRDSSSGANVLTF
J gene: TRBJ2-6
V gene: TRBV10-3

CDR3 protein: CASLGQGTYAGTEAFF
J gene: TRBJ1-1
V gene: TRBV28

CDR3 protein: CASSVGRGRGGNTEAFF
J gene: TRBJ1-1
V gene: TRBV9

CDR3 protein: CASSIVWTVETQYF
J gene: TRBJ2-5
V gene: TRBV19

CDR3 protein: CASRSRGNQYYEQYF
J gene: TRBJ2-7
V gene: TRBV6-5

CDR3 protein: CASSLADTYEQYF
J gene: TRBJ2-7
V gene: TRBV5-5

CDR3 protein: CASSFRDREGGYTF
J gene: TRBJ1-2
V gene: TRBV7-9

CDR3 protein: CASSPTGHDTEAFF
J gene: TRBJ1-1
V gene: TRBV7-3

CDR3 protein: CASTTYQETQYF
J gene: TRBJ2-5
V gene: TRBV5-1

CDR3 protein: CASSRQGTGGKGTEAFF
J gene: TRBJ1-1
V gene: TRBV18

CDR3 protein: CASSQWVQGANYGYTF
J gene: TRBJ1-2
V gene: TRBV4-3

CDR3 protein: CASSSGTIETQYF
J gene: TRBJ2-5
V gene: TRBV19

CDR3 protein: CASSPPQREGEKLFF
J gene: TRBJ1-4
V gene: TRBV18

CDR3 protein: CSAGQGTYEQYF
J gene: TRBJ2-7
V gene: TRBV29-1

CDR3 protein: CASKLTDRGRVAFF
J gene: TRBJ1-1
V gene: TRBV5-1

CDR3 protein: CASSPGGGRAWHEQFF
J gene: TRBJ2-1
V gene: TRBV11-3

CDR3 protein: CASSLNPGQGAHEQYF
J gene: TRBJ2-7
V gene: TRBV5-4

CDR3 protein: CASSSQGFEQFF
J gene: TRBJ2-1
V gene: TRBV6-6

CDR3 protein: CASRSTSGSSYEQYF
J gene: TRBJ2-7
V gene: TRBV7-2

CDR3 protein: CASSLVAGLNTQYF
J gene: TRBJ2-3
V gene: TRBV7-8

CDR3 protein: CASRLGQDNQPQHF
J gene: TRBJ1-5
V gene: TRBV28

CDR3 protein: CASSGRRAPNQPQHF
J gene: TRBJ1-5
V gene: TRBV6-6

CDR3 protein: CAWRYGLLAARNNEQFF
J gene: TRBJ2-1
V gene: TRBV30

CDR3 protein: CASSLAGGGQETQYF
J gene: TRBJ2-5
V gene: TRBV5-1

CDR3 protein: CASSLGGSSYEQYF
J gene: TRBJ2-7
V gene: TRBV5-4